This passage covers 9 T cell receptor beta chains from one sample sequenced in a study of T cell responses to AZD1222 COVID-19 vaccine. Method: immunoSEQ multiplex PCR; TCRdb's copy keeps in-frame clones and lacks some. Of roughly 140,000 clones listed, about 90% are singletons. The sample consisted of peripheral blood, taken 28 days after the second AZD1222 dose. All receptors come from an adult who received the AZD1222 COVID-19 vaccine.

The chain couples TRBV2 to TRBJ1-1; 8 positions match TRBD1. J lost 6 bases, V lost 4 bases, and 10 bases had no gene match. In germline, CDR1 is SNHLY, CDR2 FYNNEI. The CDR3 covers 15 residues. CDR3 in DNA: TGTGCCAGCAGTGGAGAAGCAGGGGGCTTGGCTGAAGCTTTCTTT. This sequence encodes CASSGEAGGLAEAFF. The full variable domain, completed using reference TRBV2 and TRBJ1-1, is EPEVTQTPSHQVTQMGQEVILRCVPISNHLYFYWYRQILGQKVEFLVSFYNNEISEKSEIFDDQFSVERPDGSNFTLKIRSTKLEDSAMYFCASSGEAGGLAEAFFGQGTRLTVV.

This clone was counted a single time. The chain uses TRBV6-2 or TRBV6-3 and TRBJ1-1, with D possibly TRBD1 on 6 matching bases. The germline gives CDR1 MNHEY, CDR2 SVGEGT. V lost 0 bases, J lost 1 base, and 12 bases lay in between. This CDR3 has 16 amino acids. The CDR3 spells CASSYSGRGRNTEAFF. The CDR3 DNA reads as TGTGCCAGCAGTTACTCGGGGAGGGGGAGGAACACTGAAGCTTTCTTT.

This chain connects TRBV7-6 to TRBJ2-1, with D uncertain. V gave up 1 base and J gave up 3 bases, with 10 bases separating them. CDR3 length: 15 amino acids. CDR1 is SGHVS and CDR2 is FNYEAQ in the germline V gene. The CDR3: CASSLDDPRYNEQFF. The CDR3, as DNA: TGTGCCAGCAGCTTAGATGACCCTCGCTACAATGAGCAGTTCTTC. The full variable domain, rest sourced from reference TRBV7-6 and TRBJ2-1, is GAGVSQSPRYKVTKRGQDVALRCDPISGHVSLYWYRQALGQGPEFLTYFNYEAQQDKSGLPNDRFSAERPEGSISTLTIQRTEQRDSAMYRCASSLDDPRYNEQFFGPGTRLTVL.

CDR3 residues: CATAPGRGFVDTQYF. The CDR3 region has the DNA TGTGCCACTGCCCCGGGGAGGGGATTTGTGGATACGCAGTATTTT. This chain connects TRBV6-5 to TRBJ2-3, with 7 bases that match TRBD2. The CDR3 totals 15 residues. Germline CDR1 and CDR2: MNHEY and SVGAGI. J gave up 6 bases and V 10 bases, and 16 bases lay outside the gene matches.

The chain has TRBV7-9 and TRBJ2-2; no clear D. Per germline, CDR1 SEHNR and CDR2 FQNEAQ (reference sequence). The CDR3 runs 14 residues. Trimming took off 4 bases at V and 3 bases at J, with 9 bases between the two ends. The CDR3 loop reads CASSSQPHTGELFF. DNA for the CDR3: TGTGCCAGCAGCTCACAACCCCACACCGGGGAGCTGTTTTTT.

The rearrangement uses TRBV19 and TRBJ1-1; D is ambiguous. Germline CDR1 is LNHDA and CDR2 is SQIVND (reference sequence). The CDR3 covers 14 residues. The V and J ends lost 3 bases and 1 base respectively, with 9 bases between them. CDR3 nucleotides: TGTGCCAGTAGTATCCGGGCAGGGAACACTGAAGCTTTCTTT. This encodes CASSIRAGNTEAFF.

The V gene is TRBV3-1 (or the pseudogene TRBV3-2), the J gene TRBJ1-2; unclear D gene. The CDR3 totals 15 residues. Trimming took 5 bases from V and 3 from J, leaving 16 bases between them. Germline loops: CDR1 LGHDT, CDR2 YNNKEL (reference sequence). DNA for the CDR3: TGTGCCAGCAGCTCCTACGAGGGTAGAGACTATGGCTACACCTTC. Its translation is CASSSYEGRDYGYTF.

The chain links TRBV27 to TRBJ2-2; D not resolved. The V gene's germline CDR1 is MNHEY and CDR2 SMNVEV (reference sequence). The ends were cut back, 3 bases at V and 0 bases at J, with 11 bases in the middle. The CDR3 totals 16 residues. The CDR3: CASSFQPPTNTGELFF. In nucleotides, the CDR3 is TGTGCCAGCAGTTTTCAACCCCCAACGAACACCGGGGAGCTGTTTTTT.

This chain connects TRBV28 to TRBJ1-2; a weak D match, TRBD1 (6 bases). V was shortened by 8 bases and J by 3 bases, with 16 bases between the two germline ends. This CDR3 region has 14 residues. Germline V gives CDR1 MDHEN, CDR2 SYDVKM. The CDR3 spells CASATGAGDYGYTF. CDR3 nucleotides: TGTGCCAGCGCGACGGGGGCTGGGGACTATGGCTACACCTTC.